This paragraph reports one TCR beta chain. Its antigen is undetermined. The use of a sample-barcoded 5' primer and a J-beta primer mix characterized a second PCR of roughly 6 to 11 cycles. Using its own MiXCR run on the 5' RACE reads, TCRdb lists one record per CDR3 protein. Here the sample spans 1.5 million to 2 million distinct CDR3 sequences, over 25% being singletons. The data originate from a study of blood T cells in healthy people across ages. Broader study findings: Long-lived donors had more naive CD4+ cells and higher diversity than aged donors.

The length of the CDR3 is 14 residues. The V end was cut by 6 bases, the J end by 6 bases, with 16 bases between. Germline lookup yields CDR1 SSHAT and CDR2 FNYEAQ (reference sequence). The sample was blood. This clonotype was sampled from a woman in her 30s in good health. This rearrangement joins TRBV7-7 to TRBJ2-3; D is possibly TRBD1 or TRBD2 (5 bases each). The DNA of the CDR3 is TGTGCCAGCAGGCCGAGGGCAGGGTCCGATACGCAGTATTTT. Translation gives CASRPRAGSDTQYF.